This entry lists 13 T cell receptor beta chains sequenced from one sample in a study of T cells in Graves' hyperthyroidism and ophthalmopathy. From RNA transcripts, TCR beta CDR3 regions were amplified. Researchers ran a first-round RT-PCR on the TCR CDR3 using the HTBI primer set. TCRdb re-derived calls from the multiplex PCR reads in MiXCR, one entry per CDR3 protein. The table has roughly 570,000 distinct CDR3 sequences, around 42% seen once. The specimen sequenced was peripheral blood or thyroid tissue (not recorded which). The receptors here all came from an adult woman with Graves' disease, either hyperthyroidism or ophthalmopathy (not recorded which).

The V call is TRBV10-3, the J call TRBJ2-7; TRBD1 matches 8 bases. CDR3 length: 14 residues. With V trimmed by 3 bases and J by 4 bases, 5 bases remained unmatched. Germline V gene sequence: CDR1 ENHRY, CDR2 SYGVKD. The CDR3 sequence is CAISDRGLGYEQYF. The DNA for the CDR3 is TGTGCCATCAGTGACAGGGGGCTGGGATACGAGCAGTACTTC.

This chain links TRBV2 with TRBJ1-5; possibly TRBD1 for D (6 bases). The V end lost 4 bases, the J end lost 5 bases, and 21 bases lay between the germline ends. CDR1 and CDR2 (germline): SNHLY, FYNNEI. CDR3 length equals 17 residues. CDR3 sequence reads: CASSVKGPRGGDQPQHF. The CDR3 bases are TGTGCCAGCAGTGTGAAAGGGCCCCGGGGGGGCGATCAGCCCCAGCATTTT.

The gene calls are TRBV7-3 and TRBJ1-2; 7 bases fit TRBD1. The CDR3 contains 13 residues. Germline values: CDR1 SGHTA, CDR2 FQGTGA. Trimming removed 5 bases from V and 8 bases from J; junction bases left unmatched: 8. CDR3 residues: CASSDGQAGGYTF. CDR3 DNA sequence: TGTGCCAGCAGCGACGGACAGGCCGGGGGCTACACCTTC.

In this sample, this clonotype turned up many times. Written as DNA, the CDR3 is TGTGCCAGCAGCCCCTCGACTGATCCCGCTGGGGCCAACGTCCTGACTTTC. Protein product: CASSPSTDPAGANVLTF. The J gene is TRBJ2-6, the V gene TRBV9; D is unclear. This CDR3 spans 17 amino acids. The V end was cut by 4 bases, the J end by 2 bases, with 16 bases between. Germline assignment: CDR1 SGDLS and CDR2 YYNGEE.

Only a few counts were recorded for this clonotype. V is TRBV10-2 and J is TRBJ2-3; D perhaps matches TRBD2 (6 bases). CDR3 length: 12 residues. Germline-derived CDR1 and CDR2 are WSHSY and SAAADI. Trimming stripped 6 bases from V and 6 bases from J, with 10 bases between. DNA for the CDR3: TGCGCCAGCAGCGGGACTTCCGATACGCAGTATTTT. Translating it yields CASSGTSDTQYF.

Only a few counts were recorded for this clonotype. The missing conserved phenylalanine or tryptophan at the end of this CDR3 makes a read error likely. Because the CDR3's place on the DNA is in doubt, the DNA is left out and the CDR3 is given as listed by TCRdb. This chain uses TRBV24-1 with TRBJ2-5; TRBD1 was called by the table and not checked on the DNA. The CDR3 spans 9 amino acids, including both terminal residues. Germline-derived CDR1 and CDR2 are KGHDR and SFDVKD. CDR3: CATSDPRGV.

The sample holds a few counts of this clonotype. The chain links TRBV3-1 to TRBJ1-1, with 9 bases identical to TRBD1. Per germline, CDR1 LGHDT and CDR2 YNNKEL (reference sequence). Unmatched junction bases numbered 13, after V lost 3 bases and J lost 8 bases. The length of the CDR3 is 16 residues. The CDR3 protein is CASSQWTGAVKGEAFF. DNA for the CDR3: TGTGCCAGCAGCCAGTGGACAGGGGCCGTTAAGGGAGAAGCTTTCTTT.

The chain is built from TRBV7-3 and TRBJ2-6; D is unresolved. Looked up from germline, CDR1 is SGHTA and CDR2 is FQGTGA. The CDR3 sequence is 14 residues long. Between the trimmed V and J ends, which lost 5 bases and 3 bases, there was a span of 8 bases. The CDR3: CASSPGGGANVLTF. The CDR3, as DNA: TGTGCCAGCAGCCCGGGCGGTGGGGCCAACGTCCTGACTTTC.

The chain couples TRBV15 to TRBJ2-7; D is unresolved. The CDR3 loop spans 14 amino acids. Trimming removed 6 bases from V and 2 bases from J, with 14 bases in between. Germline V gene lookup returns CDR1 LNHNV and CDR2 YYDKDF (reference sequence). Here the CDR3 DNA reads TGTGCCACCAGGGATCAAGTCTCACCCTACGAGCAGTACTTC. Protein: CATRDQVSPYEQYF.

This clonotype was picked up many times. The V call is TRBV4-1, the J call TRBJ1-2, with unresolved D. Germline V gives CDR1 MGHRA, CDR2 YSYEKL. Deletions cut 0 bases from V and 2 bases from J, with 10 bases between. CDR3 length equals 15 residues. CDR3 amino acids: CASSQDQEGNYGYTF. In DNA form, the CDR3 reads TGCGCCAGCAGCCAAGATCAAGAAGGGAACTATGGCTACACCTTC.

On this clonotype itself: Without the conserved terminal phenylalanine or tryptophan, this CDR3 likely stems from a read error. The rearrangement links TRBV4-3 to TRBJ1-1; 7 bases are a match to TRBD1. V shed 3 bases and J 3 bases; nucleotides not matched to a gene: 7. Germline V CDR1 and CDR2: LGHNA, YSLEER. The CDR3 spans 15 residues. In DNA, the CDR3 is TGCGCCAGCAGCCACCCGGGACAGCGAGACACTGAAGCTTTCCTT. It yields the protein CASSHPGQRDTEAFL.

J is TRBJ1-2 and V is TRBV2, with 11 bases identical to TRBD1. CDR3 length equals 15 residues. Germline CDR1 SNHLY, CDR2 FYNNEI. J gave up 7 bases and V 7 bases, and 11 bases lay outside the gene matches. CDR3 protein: CASTSMGQGVVGYTF. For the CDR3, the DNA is TGTGCCAGCACCTCGATGGGACAGGGGGTAGTTGGCTACACCTTC.

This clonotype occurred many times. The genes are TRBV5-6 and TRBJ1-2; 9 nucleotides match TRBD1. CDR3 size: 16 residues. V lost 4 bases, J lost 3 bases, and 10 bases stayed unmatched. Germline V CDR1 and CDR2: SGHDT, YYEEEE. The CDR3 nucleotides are TGTGCCAGCAGCCTCAACTTGGGACAGGGAGACTATGGCTACACCTTC. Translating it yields CASSLNLGQGDYGYTF.